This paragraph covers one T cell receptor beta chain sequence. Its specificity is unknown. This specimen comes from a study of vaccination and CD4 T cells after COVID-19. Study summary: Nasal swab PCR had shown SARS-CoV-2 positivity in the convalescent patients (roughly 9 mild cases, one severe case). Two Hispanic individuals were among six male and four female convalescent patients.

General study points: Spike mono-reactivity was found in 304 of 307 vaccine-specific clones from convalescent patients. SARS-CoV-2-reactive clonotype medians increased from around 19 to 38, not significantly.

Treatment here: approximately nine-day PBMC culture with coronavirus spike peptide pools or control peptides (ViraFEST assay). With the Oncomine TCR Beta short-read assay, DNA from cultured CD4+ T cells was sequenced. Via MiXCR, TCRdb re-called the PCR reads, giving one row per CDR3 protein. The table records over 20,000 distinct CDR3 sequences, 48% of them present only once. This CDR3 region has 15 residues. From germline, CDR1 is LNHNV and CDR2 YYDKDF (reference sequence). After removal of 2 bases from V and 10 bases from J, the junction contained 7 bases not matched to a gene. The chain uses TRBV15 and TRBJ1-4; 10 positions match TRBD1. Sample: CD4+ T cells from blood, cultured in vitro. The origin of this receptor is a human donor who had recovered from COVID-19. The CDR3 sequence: CATSRKTGGLVKLFF. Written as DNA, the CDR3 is TGTGCCACCAGCAGAAAGACAGGGGGCCTGGTAAAACTGTTTTTT.